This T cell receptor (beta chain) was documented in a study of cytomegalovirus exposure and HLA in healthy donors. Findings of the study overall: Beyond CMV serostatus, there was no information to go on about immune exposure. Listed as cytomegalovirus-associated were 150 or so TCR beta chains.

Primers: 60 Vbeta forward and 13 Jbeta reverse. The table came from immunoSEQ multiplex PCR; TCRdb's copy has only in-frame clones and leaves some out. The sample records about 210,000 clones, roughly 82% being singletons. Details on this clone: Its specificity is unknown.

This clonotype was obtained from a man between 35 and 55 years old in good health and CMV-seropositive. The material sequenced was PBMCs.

The CDR3 protein is CASSPTESTYEQYF. CDR3 sequence (DNA): TGTGCCAGCAGCCCGACAGAGAGTACCTACGAGCAGTACTTC. The chain has TRBV4-2 and TRBJ2-7; tentatively, D is TRBD1 (5 bases). This CDR3 has 14 amino acids. Germline-derived CDR1 and CDR2 are LGHNA and YNFKEQ. Between the trimmed V and J ends, which lost 4 bases and 2 bases, there was a span of 12 bases.